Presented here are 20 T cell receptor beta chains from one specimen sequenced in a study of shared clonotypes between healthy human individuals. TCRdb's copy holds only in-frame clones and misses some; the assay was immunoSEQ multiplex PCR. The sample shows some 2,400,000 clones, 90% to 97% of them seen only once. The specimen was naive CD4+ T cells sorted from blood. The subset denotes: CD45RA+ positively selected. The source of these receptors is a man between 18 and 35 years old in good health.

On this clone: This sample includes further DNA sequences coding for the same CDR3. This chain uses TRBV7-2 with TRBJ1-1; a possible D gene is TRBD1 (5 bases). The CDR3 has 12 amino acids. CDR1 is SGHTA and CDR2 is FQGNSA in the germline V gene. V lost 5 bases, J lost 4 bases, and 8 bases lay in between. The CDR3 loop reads CASSTRGTEAFF. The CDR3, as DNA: TGTGCCAGCAGCACGAGGGGCACTGAAGCTTTCTTT.

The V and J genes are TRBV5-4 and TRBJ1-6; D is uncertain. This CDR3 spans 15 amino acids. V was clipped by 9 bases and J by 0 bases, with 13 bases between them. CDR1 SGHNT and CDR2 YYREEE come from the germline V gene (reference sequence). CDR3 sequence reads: CATHGRGSYNSPLHF. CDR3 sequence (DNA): TGTGCCACCCACGGACGGGGCTCCTATAATTCACCCCTCCACTTT.

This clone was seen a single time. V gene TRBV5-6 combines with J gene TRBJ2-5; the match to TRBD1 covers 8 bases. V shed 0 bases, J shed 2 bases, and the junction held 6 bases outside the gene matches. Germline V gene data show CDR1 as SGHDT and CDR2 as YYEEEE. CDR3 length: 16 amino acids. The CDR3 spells CASSLVGQGQQETQYF. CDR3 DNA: TGTGCCAGCAGCTTGGTAGGACAGGGTCAGCAAGAGACCCAGTACTTC.

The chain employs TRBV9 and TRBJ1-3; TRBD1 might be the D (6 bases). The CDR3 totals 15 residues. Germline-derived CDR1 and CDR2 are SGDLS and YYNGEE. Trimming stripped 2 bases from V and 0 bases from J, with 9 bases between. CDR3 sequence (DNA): TGTGCCAGCAGCGTTTACAGGGACTCTGGAAACACCATATATTTT. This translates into CASSVYRDSGNTIYF.

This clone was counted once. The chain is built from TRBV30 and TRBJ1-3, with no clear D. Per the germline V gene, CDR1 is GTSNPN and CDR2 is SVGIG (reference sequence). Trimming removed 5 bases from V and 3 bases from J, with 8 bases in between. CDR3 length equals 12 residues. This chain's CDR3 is CAWGNSGNTIYF. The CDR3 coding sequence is TGTGCCTGGGGGAATAGTGGAAACACCATATATTTT. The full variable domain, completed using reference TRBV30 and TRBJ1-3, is SQTIHQWPATLVQPVGSPLSLECTVEGTSNPNLYWYRQAAGRGLQLLFYSVGIGQISSEVPQNLSASRPQDRQFILSSKKLLLSDSGFYLCAWGNSGNTIYFGEGSWLTVV.

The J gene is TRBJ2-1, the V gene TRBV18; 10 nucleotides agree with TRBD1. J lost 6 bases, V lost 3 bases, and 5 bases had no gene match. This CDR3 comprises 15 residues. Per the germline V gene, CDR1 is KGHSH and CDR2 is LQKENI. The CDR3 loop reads CASSPMDRGSNEQFF. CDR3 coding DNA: TGTGCCAGCTCACCGATGGACAGGGGGAGCAATGAGCAGTTCTTC.

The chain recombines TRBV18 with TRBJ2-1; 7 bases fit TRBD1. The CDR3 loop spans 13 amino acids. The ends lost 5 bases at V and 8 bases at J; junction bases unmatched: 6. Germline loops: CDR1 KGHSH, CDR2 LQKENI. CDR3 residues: CASSLTGTDEQFF. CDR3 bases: TGTGCCAGCTCATTGACAGGGACCGATGAGCAGTTCTTC.

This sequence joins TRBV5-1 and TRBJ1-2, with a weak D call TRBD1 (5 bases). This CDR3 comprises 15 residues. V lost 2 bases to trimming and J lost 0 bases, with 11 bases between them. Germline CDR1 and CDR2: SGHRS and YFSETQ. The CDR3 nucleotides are TGCGCCAGCAGCTTCCGGACACCAGCTAACTATGGCTACACCTTC. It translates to CASSFRTPANYGYTF.

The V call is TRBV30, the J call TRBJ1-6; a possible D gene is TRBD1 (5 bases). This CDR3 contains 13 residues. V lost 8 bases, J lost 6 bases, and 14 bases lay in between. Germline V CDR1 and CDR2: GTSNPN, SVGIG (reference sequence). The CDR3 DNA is TGTGCCGTAGCGGGGGGGGGTAATTCACCCCTCCACTTT. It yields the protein CAVAGGGNSPLHF.

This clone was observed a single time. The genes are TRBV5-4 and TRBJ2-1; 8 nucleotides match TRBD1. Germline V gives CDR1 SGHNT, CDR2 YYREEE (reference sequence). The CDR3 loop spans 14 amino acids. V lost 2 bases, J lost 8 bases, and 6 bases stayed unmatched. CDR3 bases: TGTGCCAGCAGCTTAGTTGACAGGGGCGATGAGCAGTTCTTC. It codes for CASSLVDRGDEQFF.

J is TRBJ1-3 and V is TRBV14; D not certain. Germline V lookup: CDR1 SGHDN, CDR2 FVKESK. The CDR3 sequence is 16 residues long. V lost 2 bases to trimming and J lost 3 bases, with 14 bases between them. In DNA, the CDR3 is TGTGCCAGCAGCCAATTCAGGACGGACGTTGGAAACACCATATATTTT. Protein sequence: CASSQFRTDVGNTIYF.

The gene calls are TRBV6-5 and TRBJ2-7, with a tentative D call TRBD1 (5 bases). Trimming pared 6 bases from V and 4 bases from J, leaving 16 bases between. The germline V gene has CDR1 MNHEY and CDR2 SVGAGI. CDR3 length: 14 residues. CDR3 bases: TGTGCCAGCAGCCCTAGTGGAGCAGGGTACGAGCAGTACTTC. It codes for CASSPSGAGYEQYF.

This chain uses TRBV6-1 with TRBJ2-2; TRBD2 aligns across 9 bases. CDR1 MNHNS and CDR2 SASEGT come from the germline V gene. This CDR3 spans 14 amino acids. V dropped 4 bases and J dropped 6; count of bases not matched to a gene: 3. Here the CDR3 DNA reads TGTGCCAGCAGTGGGCTAGCGGGGTCCGGGGAGCTGTTTTTT. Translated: CASSGLAGSGELFF.

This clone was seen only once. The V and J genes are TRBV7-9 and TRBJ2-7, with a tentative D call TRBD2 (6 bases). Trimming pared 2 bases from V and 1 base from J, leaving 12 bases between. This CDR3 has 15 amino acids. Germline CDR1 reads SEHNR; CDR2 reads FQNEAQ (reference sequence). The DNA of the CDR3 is TGTGCCAGCAGCTTACAAGGGACTGGATCCTACGAGCAGTACTTC. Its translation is CASSLQGTGSYEQYF.

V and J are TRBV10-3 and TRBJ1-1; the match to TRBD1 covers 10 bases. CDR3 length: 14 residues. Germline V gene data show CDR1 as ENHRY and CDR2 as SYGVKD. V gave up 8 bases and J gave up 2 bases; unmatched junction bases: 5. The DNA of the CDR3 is TGTGCCATCGGGGACAGGGGATCAAACACTGAAGCTTTCTTT. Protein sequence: CAIGDRGSNTEAFF.

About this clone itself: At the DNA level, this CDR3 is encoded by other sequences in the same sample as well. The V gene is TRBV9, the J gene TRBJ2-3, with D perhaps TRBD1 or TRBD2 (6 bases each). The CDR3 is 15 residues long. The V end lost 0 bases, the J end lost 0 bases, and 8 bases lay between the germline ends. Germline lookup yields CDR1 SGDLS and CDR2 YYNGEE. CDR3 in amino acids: CASSVVGGSTDTQYF. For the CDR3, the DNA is TGTGCCAGCAGCGTAGTAGGGGGGAGCACAGATACGCAGTATTTT.

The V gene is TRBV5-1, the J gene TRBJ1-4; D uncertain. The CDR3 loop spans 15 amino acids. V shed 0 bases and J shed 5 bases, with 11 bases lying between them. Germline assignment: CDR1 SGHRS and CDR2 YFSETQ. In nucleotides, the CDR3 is TGCGCCAGCAGCTTGGCCGGGAAACCAAATGAAAAACTGTTTTTT. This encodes CASSLAGKPNEKLFF.

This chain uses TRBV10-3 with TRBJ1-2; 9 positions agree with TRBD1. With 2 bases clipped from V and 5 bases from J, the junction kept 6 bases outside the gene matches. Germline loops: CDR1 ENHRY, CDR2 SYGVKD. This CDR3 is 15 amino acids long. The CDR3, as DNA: TGTGCCATCAGTGAGCACCGGGACAGGGAATATGGCTACACCTTC. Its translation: CAISEHRDREYGYTF.

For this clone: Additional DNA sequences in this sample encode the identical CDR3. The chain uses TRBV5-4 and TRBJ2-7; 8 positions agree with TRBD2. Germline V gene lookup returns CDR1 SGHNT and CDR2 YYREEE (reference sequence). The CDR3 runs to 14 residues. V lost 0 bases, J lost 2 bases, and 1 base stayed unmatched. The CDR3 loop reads CASSLAGGPYEQYF. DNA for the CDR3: TGTGCCAGCAGCTTGGCGGGAGGGCCCTACGAGCAGTACTTC.

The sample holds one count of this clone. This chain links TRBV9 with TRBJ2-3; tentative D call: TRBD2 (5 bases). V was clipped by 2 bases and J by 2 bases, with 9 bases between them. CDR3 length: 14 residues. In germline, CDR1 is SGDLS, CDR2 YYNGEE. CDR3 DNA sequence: TGTGCCAGCAGCGTGGCCCGGGACACAGATACGCAGTATTTT. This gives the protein CASSVARDTDTQYF. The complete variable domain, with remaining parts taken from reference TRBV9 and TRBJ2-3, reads DSGVTQTPKHLITATGQRVTLRCSPRSGDLSVYWYQQSLDQGLQFLIQYYNGEERAKGNILERFSAQQFPDLHSELNLSSLELGDSALYFCASSVARDTDTQYFGPGTRLTVL.